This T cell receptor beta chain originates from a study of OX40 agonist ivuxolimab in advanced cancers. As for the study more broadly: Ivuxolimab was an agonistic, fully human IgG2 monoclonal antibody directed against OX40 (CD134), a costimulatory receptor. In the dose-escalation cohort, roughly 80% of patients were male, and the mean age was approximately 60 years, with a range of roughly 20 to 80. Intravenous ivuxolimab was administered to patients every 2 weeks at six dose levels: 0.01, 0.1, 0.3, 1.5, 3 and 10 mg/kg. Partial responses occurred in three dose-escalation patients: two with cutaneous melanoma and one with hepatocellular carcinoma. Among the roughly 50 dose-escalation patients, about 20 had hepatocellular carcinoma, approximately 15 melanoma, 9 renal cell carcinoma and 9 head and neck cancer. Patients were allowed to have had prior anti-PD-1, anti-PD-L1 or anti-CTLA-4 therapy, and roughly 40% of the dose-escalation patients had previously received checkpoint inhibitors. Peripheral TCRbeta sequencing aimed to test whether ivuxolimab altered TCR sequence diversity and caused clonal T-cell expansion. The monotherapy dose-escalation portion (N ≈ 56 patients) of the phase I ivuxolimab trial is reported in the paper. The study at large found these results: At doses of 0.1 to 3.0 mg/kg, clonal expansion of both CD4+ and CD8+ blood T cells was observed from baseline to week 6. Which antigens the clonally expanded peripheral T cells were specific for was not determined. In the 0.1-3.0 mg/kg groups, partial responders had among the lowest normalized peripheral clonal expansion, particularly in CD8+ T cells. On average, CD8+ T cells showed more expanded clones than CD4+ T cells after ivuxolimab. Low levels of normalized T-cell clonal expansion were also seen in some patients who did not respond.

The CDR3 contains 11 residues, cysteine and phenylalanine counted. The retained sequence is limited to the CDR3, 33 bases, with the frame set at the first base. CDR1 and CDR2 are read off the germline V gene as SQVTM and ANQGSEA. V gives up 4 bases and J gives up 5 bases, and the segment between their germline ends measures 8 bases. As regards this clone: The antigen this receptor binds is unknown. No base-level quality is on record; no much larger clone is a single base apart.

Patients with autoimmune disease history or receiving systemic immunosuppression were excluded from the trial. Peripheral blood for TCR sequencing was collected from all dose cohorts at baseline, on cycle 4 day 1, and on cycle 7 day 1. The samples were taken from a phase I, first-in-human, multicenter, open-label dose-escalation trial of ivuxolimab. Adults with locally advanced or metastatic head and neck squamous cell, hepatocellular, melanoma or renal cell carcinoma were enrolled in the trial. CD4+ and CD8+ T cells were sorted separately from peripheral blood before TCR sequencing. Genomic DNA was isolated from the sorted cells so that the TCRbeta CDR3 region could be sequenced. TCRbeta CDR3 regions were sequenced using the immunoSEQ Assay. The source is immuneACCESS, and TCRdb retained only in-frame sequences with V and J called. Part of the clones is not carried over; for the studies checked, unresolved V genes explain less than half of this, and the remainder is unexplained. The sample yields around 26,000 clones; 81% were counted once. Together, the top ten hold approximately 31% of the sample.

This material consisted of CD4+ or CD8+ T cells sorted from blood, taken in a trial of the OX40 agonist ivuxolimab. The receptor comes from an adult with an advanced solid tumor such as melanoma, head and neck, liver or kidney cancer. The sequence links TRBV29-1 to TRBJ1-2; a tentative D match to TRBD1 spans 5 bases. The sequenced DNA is TGCAGCGTTGCCAGGGATTATGGCTACACCTTC. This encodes CSVARDYGYTF.